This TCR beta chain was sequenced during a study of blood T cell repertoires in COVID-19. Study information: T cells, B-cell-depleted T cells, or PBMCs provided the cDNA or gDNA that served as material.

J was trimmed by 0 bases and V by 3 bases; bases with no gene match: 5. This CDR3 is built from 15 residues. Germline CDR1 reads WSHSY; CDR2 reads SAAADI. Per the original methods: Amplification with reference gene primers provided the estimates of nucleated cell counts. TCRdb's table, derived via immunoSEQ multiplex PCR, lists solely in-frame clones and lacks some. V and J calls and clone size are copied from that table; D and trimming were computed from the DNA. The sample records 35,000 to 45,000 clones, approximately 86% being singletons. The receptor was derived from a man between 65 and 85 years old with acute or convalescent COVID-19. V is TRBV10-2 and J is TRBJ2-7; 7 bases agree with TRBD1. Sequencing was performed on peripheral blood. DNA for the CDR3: TGCGCCAGCAGTGACTTTAGGGACAGCTCCTACGAGCAGTACTTC. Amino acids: CASSDFRDSSYEQYF.